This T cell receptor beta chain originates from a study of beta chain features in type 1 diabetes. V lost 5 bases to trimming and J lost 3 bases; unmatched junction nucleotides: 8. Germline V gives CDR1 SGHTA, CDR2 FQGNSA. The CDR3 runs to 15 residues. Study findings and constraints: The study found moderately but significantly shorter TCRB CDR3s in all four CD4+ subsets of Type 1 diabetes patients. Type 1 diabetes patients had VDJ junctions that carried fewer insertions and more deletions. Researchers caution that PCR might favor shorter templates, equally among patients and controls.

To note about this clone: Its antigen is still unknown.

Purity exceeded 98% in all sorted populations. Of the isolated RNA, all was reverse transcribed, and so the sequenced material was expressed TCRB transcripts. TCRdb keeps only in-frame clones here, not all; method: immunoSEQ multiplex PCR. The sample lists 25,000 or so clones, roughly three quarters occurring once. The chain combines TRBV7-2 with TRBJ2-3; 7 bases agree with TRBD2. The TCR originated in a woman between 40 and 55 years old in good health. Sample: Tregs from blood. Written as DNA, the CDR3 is TGTGCCAGCAGCCCTCCTGGGCGGGGGACAGATACGCAGTATTTT. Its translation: CASSPPGRGTDTQYF.